Sequencing of this T cell receptor beta chain was carried out in a study of human T cells and chemical hapten exposure. In the study overall: There were weekly diphenylcyclopropenone doses to the scalp for patients throughout the approximately 24-week study. Mostly female, the patients presented with alopecia areata, totalis or universalis. Notes on the study in general: Patch test score rose with PT1 expanded TCRs, significant at 8, 16, 32, not 4.

TCRdb re-analysed the RACE reads in MiXCR, keeping a single row per CDR3 protein. This table has around 110,000 distinct CDR3 sequences, 11% appearing once. Stated time point: patch test 3, about 24 weeks after DPC sensitization. Treatment of the sample: therapeutic diphenylcyclopropenone sensitization with weekly scalp DPC. This clonotype was counted between two and nine times. The target antigen is unknown. The CDR3 loop spans 12 amino acids. Deletions cut 6 bases from V and 6 bases from J, with 9 bases between. The gene calls are TRBV12-3 or TRBV12-4 and TRBJ2-1; the D is unclear. Sequencing was performed on whole blood, taken in connection with sensitization to the hapten diphenylcyclopropenone (DPC). The source is a woman between 45 and 65 years old with alopecia areata. Some clones in this sample may be carry-over from other donors' samples. DNA of the CDR3: TGTGCCAGCAGCGTCCCCCCCAATGAGCAGTTCTTC. Protein sequence: CASSVPPNEQFF.